This T cell receptor beta chain comes out of a study of a mutant IDH1 vaccine in newly diagnosed glioma. Study summary: Vaccinations were initiated 4-6 weeks following radiotherapy alone, or were given together with temozolomide cycles. Patients under treatment included about 62% males and 37.5% females and had a mean age of approximately 40 years.

About this clone itself: Its specificity is unknown.

Noted time point: week 11, during vaccination. The vaccine gave 300 ug of a 20-mer mutant IDH1 peptide subcutaneously per dose. V shed 8 bases and J 5 bases; nucleotides not matched to a gene: 9. The germline gives CDR1 ENHRY, CDR2 SYGVKD. The length of the CDR3 is 14 residues. Overall study results and limits: Top peripheral T cell clonotype shifts appeared unrelated to pseudoprogression.

Clones were read by immunoSEQ multiplex PCR, and TCRdb kept only the in-frame ones, dropping some. The sample records 55,000 to 65,000 clones, roughly four fifths being singletons. The genes are TRBV10-3 and TRBJ2-5; 9 bases agree with TRBD2. This material consisted of PBMCs, taken from a glioma patient whose treatment included an IDH1 peptide vaccine. This TCR came from a man aged 30 to 45 with glioma. CDR3 in amino acids: CAIGAGGDGETQYF. CDR3 coding DNA: TGTGCCATCGGAGCGGGGGGCGACGGGGAGACCCAGTACTTC.